The 25 T cell receptor beta chains below come from one sample, sequenced in a study of T cell responses to AZD1222 COVID-19 vaccine. This table comes from immunoSEQ multiplex PCR, and its TCRdb copy is limited to in-frame clones, with some not included. Altogether 100,000 or so clones are present, around nine tenths being singletons, with the ten largest covering approximately 5%. Sequenced material: peripheral blood, taken 28 days after the second AZD1222 dose. Source of these receptors: an adult who received the AZD1222 COVID-19 vaccine.

The chain couples TRBV14 to TRBJ2-2; D is uncertain. Per germline, CDR1 SGHDN and CDR2 FVKESK. V lost 1 base to trimming and J lost 7 bases, with 10 bases between them. The CDR3 sequence is 14 residues long. This CDR3 is CASSQVGNLGELFF. The CDR3 region has the DNA TGTGCCAGCAGCCAAGTGGGGAACCTCGGGGAGCTGTTTTTT.

The genes are TRBV6-5 and TRBJ1-1; TRBD1 matches 7 bases. The CDR3 spans 16 residues. The V segment lost 2 bases and the J segment 0 bases; nucleotides outside the gene matches: 6. Germline loops: CDR1 MNHEY, CDR2 SVGAGI. The CDR3 nucleotides read TGTGCCAGCAGTTACGACAGGGTAGAAATGAACACTGAAGCTTTCTTT. It yields the protein CASSYDRVEMNTEAFF.

This chain connects TRBV18 to TRBJ2-7; TRBD2 aligns across 7 bases. V lost 2 bases to trimming and J lost 0 bases; unmatched junction nucleotides: 4. Germline values: CDR1 KGHSH, CDR2 LQKENI. This CDR3 is built from 15 residues. CDR3 sequence reads: CASSPGTISSYEQYF. DNA for the CDR3: TGTGCCAGCTCACCAGGGACTATCAGCTCCTACGAGCAGTACTTC.

The chain couples TRBV7-2 to TRBJ2-7, with D unclear. The germline V and J ends were trimmed by 5 bases and 3 bases, with 5 bases remaining between them. CDR3 length: 11 amino acids. Germline V lookup: CDR1 SGHTA, CDR2 FQGNSA. The CDR3: CASSEHYEQYF. CDR3 nucleotide sequence: TGTGCCAGCAGCGAACACTACGAGCAGTACTTC.

The rearrangement joins TRBV3-1 (or the pseudogene TRBV3-2) to TRBJ1-4; maybe TRBD1 (5 bases). The germline V and J ends were trimmed by 0 bases and 8 bases, with 13 bases remaining between them. This CDR3 has 15 amino acids. CDR1 LGHDT and CDR2 YNNKEL come from the germline V gene (reference sequence). CDR3 nucleotide sequence: TGTGCCAGCAGCCAAGATGTCAGGGTACAGGAAAAACTGTTTTTT. It specifies CASSQDVRVQEKLFF.

Concerning this clone: Sequence at one end of the junction differs from germline and may be a read error. The rearrangement uses TRBV27 and TRBJ1-1, with 8 bases aligning to TRBD1. The CDR3 loop spans 16 amino acids. Germline CDR1 reads MNHEY; CDR2 reads SMNVEV (reference sequence). CDR3 protein: CASSLSPTGVKTEAFF. The CDR3 nucleotides read TGTGCCAGCAGTTTATCCCCGACAGGGGTGAAGACTGAAGCTTTCTTT.

The V call is TRBV4-3, the J call TRBJ2-5; unclear D gene. CDR1 is LGHNA and CDR2 is YSLEER in the germline V gene. Trimming stripped 0 bases from V and 1 base from J, with 9 bases between. The length of the CDR3 is 15 residues. CDR3 sequence reads: CASSQEIRVQETQYF. The CDR3 region has the DNA TGCGCCAGCAGCCAAGAAATTAGGGTCCAAGAGACCCAGTACTTC.

The rearrangement joins TRBV6-6 to TRBJ1-3; the match to TRBD1 covers 9 bases. CDR1 MNHNY and CDR2 SVGAGI come from the germline V gene (reference sequence). V shed 6 bases, J shed 6 bases, and the junction held 6 bases outside the gene matches. This CDR3 region has 14 residues. CDR3 sequence: CASRIGTGINTIYF. In DNA form, the CDR3 reads TGTGCCAGCAGAATCGGGACAGGGATAAACACCATATATTTT.

This rearrangement joins TRBV4-1 to TRBJ1-4, with 9 bases identical to TRBD1. The CDR3 consists of 19 residues. J gave up 4 bases and V 5 bases, and 17 bases lay outside the gene matches. Per the germline V gene, CDR1 is MGHRA and CDR2 is YSYEKL. The CDR3 DNA sequence: TGCGCCAGCAGCACACCCCCGGGACAGGGTTTTCTGGGTAATGAAAAACTGTTTTTT. It is translated as CASSTPPGQGFLGNEKLFF.

The chain uses TRBV7-8 and TRBJ2-3, with 9 nucleotides matching TRBD2. Germline CDR1 SGHVS, CDR2 FQNEAQ. The trim removed 3 bases at V and 1 base at J, leaving 2 bases unmatched. The CDR3 has 15 residues. This CDR3 reads CASSLERGGTDTQYF. The CDR3 nucleotides read TGTGCCAGCAGCTTGGAGCGGGGGGGCACAGATACGCAGTATTTT.

The rearrangement joins TRBV6-5 to TRBJ1-2; 10 positions agree with TRBD1. Germline V gene lookup returns CDR1 MNHEY and CDR2 SVGAGI. This CDR3 is 14 amino acids long. J lost 10 bases, V lost 0 bases, and 5 bases had no gene match. The CDR3 sequence is CASSYSGTGVDYTF. The DNA of the CDR3 is TGTGCCAGCAGTTACTCAGGGACAGGGGTGGACTACACCTTC.

The genes are TRBV19 and TRBJ2-7, with TRBD2 matching over 13 bases. With 5 bases clipped from V and 7 bases from J, the junction kept 8 bases outside the gene matches. Germline CDR1 reads LNHDA; CDR2 reads SQIVND (reference sequence). This CDR3 has 15 amino acids. The CDR3 spells CASSPTSGGAGEQYF. CDR3 nucleotides: TGTGCCAGTAGTCCTACTAGCGGGGGGGCCGGGGAGCAGTACTTC.

The chain links TRBV24-1 to TRBJ2-1; 7 nucleotides align to TRBD2. Germline V lookup: CDR1 KGHDR, CDR2 SFDVKD. The CDR3 is 14 amino acids. V was pared by 5 bases and J by 1 base, with 1 base of the junction left unmatched. CDR3 in amino acids: CATSVGGSYNEQFF. The CDR3 nucleotides read TGTGCCACCAGTGTCGGGGGGTCCTACAATGAGCAGTTCTTC.

The chain uses TRBV7-2 and TRBJ2-4; the D gene could be TRBD1 or TRBD2 (5 bases each). The CDR3 is 12 residues long. Germline lookup yields CDR1 SGHTA and CDR2 FQGNSA. Trimming removed 4 bases at V and 7 bases at J, with 8 bases between. CDR3 coding DNA: TGTGCCAGCAGCTCAGGGACGAACATTCAGTACTTC. This sequence encodes CASSSGTNIQYF.

The chain combines TRBV6-2 or TRBV6-3 with TRBJ1-2; D is unclear. V lost 0 bases and J 2 bases, leaving 4 bases between the germline ends. The length of the CDR3 is 13 residues. Germline CDR1 is MNHEY and CDR2 is SVGEGT. DNA for the CDR3: TGTGCCAGCAGTTACTCGGACAACTATGGCTACACCTTC. As protein: CASSYSDNYGYTF.

This chain connects TRBV19 to TRBJ2-7; 7 nucleotides line up with TRBD1. Germline assignment: CDR1 LNHDA and CDR2 SQIVND (reference sequence). Unmatched junction bases numbered 14, after V lost 6 bases and J lost 3 bases. The length of the CDR3 is 16 residues. CDR3 protein: CASSPDGGRGHYEQYF. The CDR3 DNA reads as TGTGCCAGTAGCCCCGATGGGGGTAGGGGGCACTACGAGCAGTACTTC.

The rearrangement uses TRBV9 and TRBJ1-4; 8 positions match TRBD1. CDR3 length: 14 amino acids. Trimming took 3 bases from V and 8 from J; bases not matched to a gene: 6. The germline V gene has CDR1 SGDLS and CDR2 YYNGEE. The CDR3 DNA reads as TGTGCCAGCAGCGCGGTGGGGACAGGAGAAAAACTGTTTTTT. This encodes CASSAVGTGEKLFF.

This chain connects TRBV4-3 to TRBJ2-1, with TRBD1 matching 7 bases. This CDR3 is built from 18 residues. Looked up from germline, CDR1 is LGHNA and CDR2 is YSLEER. V was clipped by 0 bases and J by 4 bases; unmatched bases: 12. CDR3 region: CASSQDSTGNTRYNEQFF. CDR3 nucleotide sequence: TGCGCCAGCAGCCAAGATTCGACAGGGAACACTCGATACAATGAGCAGTTCTTC.

V gene TRBV6-5 combines with J gene TRBJ1-4, with D possibly matching TRBD1 (5 bases). Trimming shortened V by 11 bases and J by 8 bases, and 21 bases separated the two germline ends. Per the germline V gene, CDR1 is MNHEY and CDR2 is SVGAGI. This CDR3 has 14 amino acids. The CDR3 coding sequence is TGTGCCGCGACTGGGGGTGCTCGGTGGGAAAAACTGTTTTTT. Its protein product is CAATGGARWEKLFF.

The J gene is TRBJ1-5, the V gene TRBV27; TRBD1 might be the D (5 bases). Germline values: CDR1 MNHEY, CDR2 SMNVEV (reference sequence). The CDR3 is 14 amino acids. V gave up 5 bases and J gave up 5 bases, with 13 bases separating them. CDR3 region: CASSLGQVDQPQHF. The CDR3 nucleotides read TGTGCCAGCAGTCTAGGACAAGTCGATCAGCCCCAGCATTTT.

This chain joins TRBV3-1 (or the pseudogene TRBV3-2) and TRBJ1-2; 8 bases fit TRBD1. Germline CDR1 reads LGHDT; CDR2 reads YNNKEL (reference sequence). The CDR3 extends over 13 amino acids. Trimming removed 4 bases from V and 3 bases from J; junction bases left unmatched: 1. CDR3 coding DNA: TGTGCCAGCAGCCCGACAGGGGACTATGGCTACACCTTC. Amino acids: CASSPTGDYGYTF.

The chain carries TRBV11-3 and TRBJ2-1; 14 bases agree with TRBD2. Germline assignment: CDR1 SGHNT and CDR2 YENEEA. This CDR3 is 16 amino acids long. The trim removed 6 bases at V and 5 bases at J, leaving 6 bases unmatched. In nucleotides, the CDR3 is TGTGCCAGCAGTCGCGGACTAGCGGGGGGACACAATGAGCAGTTCTTC. The encoded protein is CASSRGLAGGHNEQFF.

The V and J genes are TRBV6-2 or TRBV6-3 and TRBJ2-5, with a possible D match to TRBD2 (6 bases). CDR1 and CDR2 (germline): MNHEY, SVGEGT. Trimming removed 4 bases at V and 1 base at J, with 22 bases between. CDR3 length equals 18 residues. In DNA, the CDR3 is TGTGCCAGCAGTTCGTCAACCATTTCCGGGAGCCTCCAAGAGACCCAGTACTTC. Translated, it gives CASSSSTISGSLQETQYF.

V gene TRBV5-4 combines with J gene TRBJ2-1; a weak D match, TRBD2 (5 bases). This CDR3 region has 13 residues. Germline values: CDR1 SGHNT, CDR2 YYREEE (reference sequence). Trimming stripped 3 bases from V and 4 bases from J, with 8 bases between. The CDR3 loop reads CASSSVAYNEQFF. CDR3 nucleotides: TGTGCCAGCAGCTCGGTAGCGTACAATGAGCAGTTCTTC.

The chain couples TRBV7-8 to TRBJ1-1; D remains ambiguous. V shed 5 bases and J shed 7 bases, with 11 bases lying between them. The CDR3 is 12 amino acids. CDR1 SGHVS and CDR2 FQNEAQ come from the germline V gene. This CDR3 reads CASSRGPNEAFF. Written as DNA, the CDR3 is TGTGCCAGCAGCCGAGGGCCGAATGAAGCTTTCTTT.